This T cell receptor beta chain was obtained from a study of T cells after yellow fever vaccination. This clonotype has a count of ten or more. Antigen specificity is unknown. Each CDR3 protein gets one entry after TCRdb re-called the 5' RACE reads with MiXCR. Of over 110,000 distinct CDR3 sequences detected, approximately 7.7% appear once; the ten largest clones hold 0.55% to 0.9%. The germline CDR1 and CDR2 sequences are SGHTA and FQGNSA. The length of the CDR3 is 13 residues. The V and J ends lost 3 bases and 5 bases respectively, with 10 bases between them. Study findings and constraints: A large majority of primary-vaccination clones showed up again after the booster (around 96% CD4, 88% CD8).

The material sequenced was CD4+ T cells sorted from PBMCs, taken 5 days after the yellow fever booster vaccination. This chain uses TRBV7-2 with TRBJ2-5, with D perhaps TRBD2 (5 bases). The TCR sequence derives from a young man who received the YFV17D yellow fever vaccine. The CDR3 loop is CASSFDYYETQYF. CDR3 bases: TGTGCCAGCAGCTTTGACTATTACGAGACCCAGTACTTC.